These 19 T cell receptor beta chains were all obtained from the same sample, sequenced in a study of radiotherapy plus CTLA-4 blockade in lung cancer. Profiled with immunoSEQ multiplex PCR; TCRdb holds only in-frame clones, not every one. The repertoire holds about 40,000 clones, with 75% as singletons. The sequencing here drew on peripheral blood, taken from a patient treated with radiotherapy plus ipilimumab. The receptors stem from a human donor with non-small cell lung cancer who had stable disease on radiotherapy plus ipilimumab.

The V and J genes are TRBV7-2 and TRBJ2-7; 10 bases agree with TRBD2. There are 14 residues in the CDR3. Germline CDR1 reads SGHTA; CDR2 reads FQGNSA. J was trimmed by 8 bases and V by 1 base; bases with no gene match: 5. The DNA of the CDR3 is TGTGCCAGCAGCTTAGAGACTAGCGGGTCTAAGCAGTACTTC. This gives the protein CASSLETSGSKQYF.

This chain joins TRBV5-6 and TRBJ2-1; D might be TRBD2 (6 bases). The CDR3 runs 14 residues. V lost 4 bases and J lost 8, with 16 bases in between. CDR1 is SGHDT and CDR2 is YYEEEE in the germline V gene. As DNA, the CDR3 is TGTGCCAGCAGCCGCGGGGCGGAGGTATATGAGCAGTTCTTC. Its translation: CASSRGAEVYEQFF.

The chain recombines TRBV5-1 with TRBJ2-3, with D possibly matching TRBD2 (6 bases). Germline V gene data show CDR1 as SGHRS and CDR2 as YFSETQ. Trimming took off 4 bases at V and 2 bases at J, with 11 bases between the two ends. This CDR3 has 14 amino acids. In DNA form, the CDR3 reads TGCGCCAGCAGCATTGGACTACTCACAGATACGCAGTATTTT. The encoded protein is CASSIGLLTDTQYF. Variable domain in full (rest from reference TRBV5-1 and TRBJ2-3): KAGVTQTPRYLIKTRGQQVTLSCSPISGHRSVSWYQQTPGQGLQFLFEYFSETQRNKGNFPGRFSGRQFSNSRSEMNVSTLELGDSALYLCASSIGLLTDTQYFGPGTRLTVL.

This sequence joins TRBV28 and TRBJ1-3; no clear D. V was clipped by 3 bases and J by 4 bases, with 16 bases between them. In germline, CDR1 is MDHEN, CDR2 SYDVKM. This CDR3 is built from 16 residues. The CDR3 is CASSLVGLLSGNTIYF. The CDR3 DNA sequence: TGTGCCAGCAGTTTGGTGGGCCTACTCTCGGGAAACACCATATATTTT.

V gene TRBV2 combines with J gene TRBJ2-3; 13 nucleotides agree with TRBD2. The CDR3 extends over 18 amino acids. Germline V gives CDR1 SNHLY, CDR2 FYNNEI. V dropped 6 bases and J dropped 5; count of bases not matched to a gene: 14. This CDR3 is CASRETITSGGARDTQYF. For the CDR3, the DNA is TGTGCCAGCAGGGAGACGATCACTAGCGGGGGGGCCAGAGATACGCAGTATTTT.

The rearrangement joins TRBV19 to TRBJ1-5, with TRBD1 matching over 7 bases. Germline trimming cut 5 bases from V and 0 bases from J; bases unmatched to any gene: 10. CDR1 is LNHDA and CDR2 is SQIVND in the germline V gene (reference sequence). The CDR3 covers 17 residues. CDR3 sequence (DNA): TGTGCCAGTAGTGGCTCACAGGGGTTTTATAGCAATCAGCCCCAGCATTTT. This codes for CASSGSQGFYSNQPQHF.

The J gene is TRBJ1-1, the V gene TRBV11-1; no firm D call. The CDR3 consists of 11 residues. The V end lost 8 bases, the J end lost 8 bases, and 12 bases lay between the germline ends. The V gene's germline CDR1 is SGHAT and CDR2 FQDESV (reference sequence). This chain's CDR3 is CASAASREAFF. The CDR3 coding sequence is TGTGCCAGCGCGGCGTCTAGAGAAGCTTTCTTT.

The chain joins TRBV4-1 to TRBJ1-1, with D perhaps matching TRBD1 (5 bases). The CDR3 has 15 amino acids. V was trimmed by 0 bases and J by 3 bases, leaving 11 bases between them. Germline V CDR1 and CDR2: MGHRA, YSYEKL. The CDR3 nucleotides read TGCGCCAGCAGCCAAGACAATACAGGAGACACTGAAGCTTTCTTT. Amino acid sequence: CASSQDNTGDTEAFF.

The chain's CDR3 is CASSEAQDYRGDTQYF. CDR3 nucleotides: TGTGCCAGCAGTGAAGCCCAGGACTACCGCGGAGATACGCAGTATTTT. The V and J genes are TRBV2 and TRBJ2-3; perhaps TRBD2 as D (6 bases). Germline CDR1 and CDR2: SNHLY and FYNNEI. The V end was cut by 0 bases, the J end by 5 bases, with 15 bases between. The CDR3 is 16 amino acids.

The V and J genes are TRBV25-1 and TRBJ1-2, with 10 bases identical to TRBD1. Trimming cost V 5 bases and J 8 bases; bases outside gene matches: 14. The length of the CDR3 is 16 residues. From germline, CDR1 is MGHDK and CDR2 SYGVNS. CDR3 residues: CASSHPKGQGLKGYTF. For the CDR3, the DNA is TGTGCCAGCAGTCACCCCAAGGGACAGGGGCTGAAGGGCTACACCTTC.

The V call is TRBV14, the J call TRBJ1-1, with 10 bases lining up with TRBD1. Germline lookup yields CDR1 SGHDN and CDR2 FVKESK. CDR3 length: 14 residues. The J segment lost 1 base and the V segment lost 8 bases, leaving 4 bases of the junction unmatched. The CDR3 bases are TGTGCCAGCGGGGGACAGGGGAGGAACACTGAAGCTTTCTTT. It encodes CASGGQGRNTEAFF.

This chain joins TRBV7-2 and TRBJ1-2; D gene unclear. The germline gives CDR1 SGHTA, CDR2 FQGNSA. The CDR3 contains 12 residues. The V end lost 4 bases, the J end lost 7 bases, and 10 bases lay between the germline ends. The CDR3: CASSSTAGGYTF. Written as DNA, the CDR3 is TGTGCCAGCAGCTCAACTGCGGGTGGCTACACCTTC.

The V and J genes are TRBV18 and TRBJ1-2; TRBD1 matches 10 bases. This CDR3 comprises 16 residues. J lost 1 base, V lost 2 bases, and 4 bases had no gene match. Germline CDR1 reads KGHSH; CDR2 reads LQKENI. The CDR3 DNA is TGTGCCAGCTCACCAGGACGGGACAGGGGTAACTATGGCTACACCTTC. As protein: CASSPGRDRGNYGYTF.

This clone has just a few counts. This sequence joins TRBV7-2 and TRBJ2-3; the match to TRBD1 covers 7 bases. The length of the CDR3 is 13 residues. Per the germline V gene, CDR1 is SGHTA and CDR2 is FQGNSA. V lost 1 base and J lost 5; bases outside the gene matches: 0. CDR3 bases: TGTGCCAGCAGCTTAGACAGGGGAGATACGCAGTATTTT. Protein sequence: CASSLDRGDTQYF.

This clone appeared once. This chain links TRBV6-6 with TRBJ2-7; 12 bases map to TRBD1. Germline-derived CDR1 and CDR2 are MNHNY and SVGAGI (reference sequence). Trimming cost V 0 bases and J 7 bases; bases outside gene matches: 4. The CDR3 totals 15 residues. CDR3 protein: CASSYSGTGGVEQYF. The DNA of the CDR3 is TGTGCCAGCAGTTACTCGGGGACAGGGGGCGTTGAGCAGTACTTC.

The genes are TRBV6-1 and TRBJ1-5; tentatively, D is TRBD1 (5 bases). Germline assignment: CDR1 MNHNS and CDR2 SASEGT. V was clipped by 7 bases and J by 3 bases, with 16 bases between them. This CDR3 region has 15 residues. CDR3 sequence reads: CASIPRWGHNQPQHF. CDR3 coding DNA: TGTGCCAGCATCCCGAGGTGGGGCCACAATCAGCCCCAGCATTTT.

V usage is TRBV29-1 and J usage is TRBJ2-5, with 8 bases matching TRBD1. CDR1 is SQVTM, CDR2 ANQGSEA, per germline. The CDR3 is 15 residues long. V trimming: 3 bases; J trimming: 4 bases; junction bases outside the gene matches: 10. CDR3 residues: CSVDYQFDRGETQYF. CDR3 nucleotides: TGCAGCGTTGATTATCAATTCGACAGGGGAGAGACCCAGTACTTC.

This rearrangement joins TRBV19 to TRBJ2-1; 7 bases map to TRBD2. Losses at the gene ends were 7 bases for V and 1 base for J; bases not matched to a gene: 7. Germline V gene lookup returns CDR1 LNHDA and CDR2 SQIVND (reference sequence). CDR3 size: 15 residues. DNA for the CDR3: TGTGCCAGTAATCGACGCGGGGGTTCCTACAATGAGCAGTTCTTC. It encodes CASNRRGGSYNEQFF.

This rearrangement joins TRBV4-1 to TRBJ1-4; D ambiguous. CDR1 is MGHRA, CDR2 YSYEKL, per germline. V gave up 5 bases and J gave up 8 bases, with 21 bases separating them. This CDR3 contains 16 residues. The CDR3 DNA follows: TGCGCCAGCAGCGCCTCGGTTGCGGGGTTGGGAGAAAAACTGTTTTTT. Translation: CASSASVAGLGEKLFF.